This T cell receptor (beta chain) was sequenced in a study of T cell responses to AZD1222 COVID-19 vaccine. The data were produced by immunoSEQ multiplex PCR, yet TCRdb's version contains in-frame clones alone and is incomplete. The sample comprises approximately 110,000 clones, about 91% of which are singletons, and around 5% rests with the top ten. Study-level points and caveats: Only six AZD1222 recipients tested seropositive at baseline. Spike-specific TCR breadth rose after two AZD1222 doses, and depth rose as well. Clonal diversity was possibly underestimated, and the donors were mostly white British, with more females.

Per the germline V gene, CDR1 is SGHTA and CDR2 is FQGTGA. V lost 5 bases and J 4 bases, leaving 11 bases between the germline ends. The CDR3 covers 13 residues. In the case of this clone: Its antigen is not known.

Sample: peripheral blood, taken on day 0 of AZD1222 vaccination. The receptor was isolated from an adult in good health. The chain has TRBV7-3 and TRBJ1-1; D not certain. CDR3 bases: TGTGCCAGCAGCCCTGCGGGGTCCACTGAAGCTTTCTTT. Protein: CASSPAGSTEAFF.